This record covers a single TCR beta chain. The entry originates in a study of shared clonotypes between healthy human individuals. TCRdb's copy holds only in-frame clones and misses some; the assay was immunoSEQ multiplex PCR. The table includes fewer than 400,000 clones, over 65% detected once. CDR1 SGHNT and CDR2 YYREEE come from the germline V gene (reference sequence). With V trimmed by 0 bases and J by 5 bases, 7 bases remained unmatched. This CDR3 has 15 residues. Into CD45RA+ naive and CD45RA-negative memory subsets, the CD4+ cells were split. What was sequenced was memory CD4+ T cells sorted from blood. The subset: CD45RA-negative fraction. The TCR sequence derives from a young man in good health. J is TRBJ2-7 and V is TRBV5-4; 8 positions agree with TRBD1. The CDR3 region is CASSLGGQGSNEQYF. DNA of the CDR3: TGTGCCAGCAGCTTGGGTGGACAGGGTTCCAACGAGCAGTACTTC.